This T cell receptor (beta chain) was observed in a study of CD8+CD57+ T cells in acquired aplastic anemia. Looking at the study overall: CD4+ and CD8+ cells, once sorted, gave DNA averaging about 3 ug.

Both TCR beta VDJ combination and CDR3 sequence profiling were carried out. Genomic DNA was the template for this profiling. TCRdb re-called the reads with MiXCR, one entry per CDR3 protein. The profile shows about 150,000 distinct CDR3 sequences, about 48% of them singletons. Patients chosen for sequencing had CD8+CD57+ cells that had expanded, as shown by flow cytometry. V was cut by 7 bases and J by 0 bases, with 7 bases left in between. This CDR3 contains 13 residues. Germline V lookup: CDR1 ENHRY, CDR2 SYGVKD. This TCR derives from a human donor with aplastic anemia. The sequenced sample consisted of sorted CD4+, CD8+, or CD8+CD57+ T cells (not recorded which) from PBMCs. The chain couples TRBV10-3 to TRBJ2-1; D perhaps matches TRBD2 (5 bases). CDR3 residues: CAIMGSSYNEQFF. Written as DNA, the CDR3 is TGTGCCATCATGGGGAGCTCCTACAATGAGCAGTTCTTC.